These 9 T cell receptor beta chains came from one sample sequenced in a study of blood T cell repertoires in COVID-19 (dated by TCRdb to the early 2020s). The library came from the immunoSEQ multiplex PCR assay. The table was pulled from immuneACCESS by TCRdb, which kept in-frame rearrangements only. Such tables lose some clones; where checked, under half of the loss comes from unresolved V genes, and the rest has no known cause. Recorded for this sample are 410,000 or so clones; approximately 89% of them occurred a single time. About 1.6% of the sample is taken by the ten largest. Sequencing input: peripheral blood. These receptors were taken from a woman in her thirties or forties with COVID-19, enrolled during active disease.

The chain couples TRBV28 to TRBJ2-3; D remains ambiguous. Germline-derived CDR1 and CDR2 are MDHEN and SYDVKM. The V and J ends lost 3 bases and 8 bases respectively, with 15 bases between them. The CDR3 consists of 14 residues. Here the CDR3 reads CASSFLLDTGTQYF. CDR3 DNA sequence: TGTGCCAGCAGTTTCCTTCTAGATACTGGTACGCAGTATTTT.

The chain uses TRBV7-2 and TRBJ1-1; D unclear. Germline CDR1 and CDR2: SGHTA and FQGNSA. V lost 2 bases, J lost 7 bases, and 8 bases lay in between. CDR3 length: 12 residues. The CDR3 DNA reads as TGTGCCAGCAGCTTAATGGGAGGTGAAGCTTTCTTT. Translation gives CASSLMGGEAFF. The full variable domain, with the rest looked up from reference TRBV7-2 and TRBJ1-1, is GAGVSQSPSNKVTEKGKDVELRCDPISGHTALYWYRQSLGQGLEFLIYFQGNSAPDKSGLPSDRFSAERTGGSVSTLTIQRTQQEDSAVYLCASSLMGGEAFFGQGTRLTVV.

V and J are TRBV9 and TRBJ2-4; 7 bases are a match to TRBD2. The CDR3 is 17 residues long. Germline assignment: CDR1 SGDLS and CDR2 YYNGEE. V gave up 0 bases and J gave up 6 bases; unmatched junction bases: 12. CDR3 in DNA: TGTGCCAGCAGCGTAGCGGAATCCGGGACTAACTTAAACATTCAGTACTTC. Protein product: CASSVAESGTNLNIQYF.

This chain connects TRBV25-1 to TRBJ1-6, with 7 bases fitting TRBD1. The CDR3 has 17 amino acids. V shed 1 base and J 5 bases; nucleotides not matched to a gene: 8. CDR1 and CDR2 from the germline V gene are MGHDK and SYGVNS. The CDR3 DNA reads as TGTGCCAGCAGTGAATGGAATCGGACAGGCAATAATTCACCCCTCCACTTT. As protein: CASSEWNRTGNNSPLHF.

CDR3 bases: TGTGCCAGCAGCCGGGACACCCTCACCGGGGAGCTGTTTTTT. Protein: CASSRDTLTGELFF. This rearrangement joins TRBV7-9 to TRBJ2-2; D perhaps matches TRBD1 (6 bases). The CDR3 is 14 amino acids. Trimming took 5 bases from V and 4 from J, leaving 11 bases between them. Germline CDR1 reads SEHNR; CDR2 reads FQNEAQ (reference sequence). Together with reference TRBV7-9 and TRBJ2-2, the CDR3 gives the full variable domain: DTGVSQNPRHKITKRGQNVTFRCDPISEHNRLYWYRQTLGQGPEFLTYFQNEAQLEKSRLLSDRFSAERPKGSFSTLEIQRTEQGDSAMYLCASSRDTLTGELFFGEGSRLTVL.

This clone was seen just once. Written as DNA, the CDR3 is TGTGCCAGTAGACGGCAGGGTATGAGGACAGATACGCAGTATTTT. Translation: CASRRQGMRTDTQYF. The genes are TRBV19 and TRBJ2-3, with D tentatively TRBD1 (5 bases). The V end was cut by 6 bases, the J end by 3 bases, with 16 bases between. This CDR3 contains 15 residues. The germline CDR1 and CDR2 sequences are LNHDA and SQIVND (reference sequence).

The V gene is TRBV19, the J gene TRBJ2-1; 8 bases line up with TRBD1. The CDR3 is 15 residues long. CDR1 LNHDA and CDR2 SQIVND come from the germline V gene (reference sequence). After removal of 3 bases from V and 8 bases from J, the junction contained 9 bases not matched to a gene. The CDR3 spells CASSMNGQGGYEQFF. The CDR3 DNA reads as TGTGCCAGTAGTATGAACGGACAGGGTGGTTATGAGCAGTTCTTC.

The chain joins TRBV5-1 to TRBJ2-5, with TRBD1 identical over 8 bases. After removal of 8 bases from V and 5 bases from J, the junction contained 8 bases not matched to a gene. Germline CDR1 reads SGHRS; CDR2 reads YFSETQ. This CDR3 spans 13 amino acids. The CDR3 DNA sequence: TGCGCCAGTCAGACAGGGGATACGGAGACCCAGTACTTC. It codes for CASQTGDTETQYF.

This clone was seen a single time. The chain employs TRBV30 and TRBJ1-1; no clear D gene. Germline CDR1 is GTSNPN and CDR2 is SVGIG (reference sequence). The germline V and J ends were trimmed by 3 bases and 5 bases, with 7 bases remaining between them. CDR3 size: 11 residues. The CDR3, as DNA: TGTGCCTGGAGGGTCGAGACTGAAGCTTTCTTT. Translated: CAWRVETEAFF.